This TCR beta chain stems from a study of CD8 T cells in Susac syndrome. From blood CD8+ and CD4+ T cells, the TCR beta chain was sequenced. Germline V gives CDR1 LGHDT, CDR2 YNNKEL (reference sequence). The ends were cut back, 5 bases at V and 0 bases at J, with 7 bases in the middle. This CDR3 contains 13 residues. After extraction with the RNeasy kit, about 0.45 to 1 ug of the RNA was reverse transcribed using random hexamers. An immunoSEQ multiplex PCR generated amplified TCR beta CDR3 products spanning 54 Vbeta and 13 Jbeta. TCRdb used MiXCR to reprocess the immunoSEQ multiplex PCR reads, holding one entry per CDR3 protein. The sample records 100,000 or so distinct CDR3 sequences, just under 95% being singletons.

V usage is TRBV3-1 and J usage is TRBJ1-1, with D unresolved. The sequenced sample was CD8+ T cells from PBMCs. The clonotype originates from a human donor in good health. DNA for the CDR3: TGTGCCAGCAGCTCTACCATGAACACTGAAGCTTTCTTT. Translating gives CASSSTMNTEAFF.